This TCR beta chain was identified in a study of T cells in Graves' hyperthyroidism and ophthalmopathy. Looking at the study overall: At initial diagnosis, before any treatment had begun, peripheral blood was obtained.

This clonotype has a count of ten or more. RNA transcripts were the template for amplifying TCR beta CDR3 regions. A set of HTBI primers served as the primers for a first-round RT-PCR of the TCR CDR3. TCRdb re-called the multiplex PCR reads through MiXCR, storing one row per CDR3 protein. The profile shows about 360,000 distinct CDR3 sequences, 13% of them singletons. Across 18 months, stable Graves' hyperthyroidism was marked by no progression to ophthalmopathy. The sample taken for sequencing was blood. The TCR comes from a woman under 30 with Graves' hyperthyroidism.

This chain's CDR3 is CASTDTRYNEQFF. The CDR3 DNA is TGTGCCAGTACGGATACCCGGTACAATGAGCAGTTCTTC. V gene TRBV19 combines with J gene TRBJ2-1; the D is unclear. Germline V gene sequence: CDR1 LNHDA, CDR2 SQIVND (reference sequence). Between the trimmed V and J ends, which lost 7 bases and 4 bases, there was a span of 11 bases. This CDR3 comprises 13 residues.